This T cell receptor (beta chain) was captured by sequencing in a study of cytomegalovirus exposure and HLA in healthy donors. The CDR3 totals 16 residues. V was clipped by 4 bases and J by 0 bases, with 12 bases between them. Germline CDR1 reads KGHSH; CDR2 reads LQKENI. Primers: 60 Vbeta forward and 13 Jbeta reverse. Measured with immunoSEQ multiplex PCR; TCRdb has only the in-frame clones, and not every one. The repertoire holds around 130,000 clones, with about 80% as singletons. The rearrangement joins TRBV18 to TRBJ1-4, with a possible D match to TRBD1 (6 bases). The clonotype was recovered from a human donor in good health. The specimen was PBMCs. The CDR3 region is CASSLTGLSTNEKLFF. In DNA, the CDR3 is TGTGCCAGCTCACTTACAGGGCTTTCAACTAATGAAAAACTGTTTTTT.